The rows below give T cell receptor beta chains drawn from one sample of a study of blood T cell repertoires in COVID-19. Here immunoSEQ multiplex PCR was the method, and the copy in TCRdb shows in-frame clones only, minus some. The sample includes about 110,000 clones, 85% to 90% of them seen just once. The sequencing sample was made of peripheral blood. Receptor source: a man aged 50 to 60 with acute or convalescent COVID-19. CDR3s include the opening cysteine and the closing phenylalanine or tryptophan. A clone size is listed for some rows: how often the clone was seen (once, few, many), or a class if it is expanded.

TRBV28,NA,CASSLAAGTGNYEQYF
TRBV12-3/TRBV12-4,NA,CASSFGLAREQYF
TRBV6-5,few,CASTGHLMNTEAFF
TRBV6-5,NA,CASSQGIRETQYF
TRBV19,NA,CASSRTTGANVLTF
TRBV12-5,NA,CASVPWGGPGTGELFF
TRBV11-3,NA,CASNPSGGGEVAFF
TRBV9,NA,CASSSPKGGSSSYNEQFF
TRBV28,NA,CASSLQGGPYEQYF
TRBV3-1/TRBV3-2,few,CASSQDRGEAFF
TRBV7-9,NA,CASSSRASGTDTQYF
TRBV2,NA,CASNLGLAGVKEQFF
TRBV7-6,NA,CASSPRGGRDTDTQYF
TRBV5-1,NA,CASSSGGSVNTGELFF
TRBV27,NA,CASSPFAAATGPQHF
TRBV6-6,few,CASSSPGQNYEQYF
TRBV7-6,NA,CASSLVPSGRVSYEQYF
TRBV5-1,few,CASSYQQGIGSYGYTF
TRBV18,NA,CASSPQTGEQFF
TRBV28,NA,CASSFDLSYGTDTQYF
TRBV6-1,NA,CASSSWDRGESPLHF
TRBV28,once,CASSYDSTGTSGKYEQYF
TRBV7-9,once,CASSLVQGTEAFF
TRBV7-9,NA,CAVYGTGAYEQYF